The entry that follows covers one TCR beta chain sequence. This CDR3 spans 16 amino acids. J lost 6 bases, V lost 5 bases, and 11 bases had no gene match. Looked up from germline, CDR1 is SGHTA and CDR2 is FQGNSA. This sample stems from a study of cytomegalovirus exposure and HLA in healthy donors. Background on the study: Some 77 million unique TCRs from HLA-typed donors were held in an early release of data.

The PCR employed 60 Vbeta primers together with 13 Jbeta primers. As handled by the study authors: Per a later analysis, the number of unique TCR beta chains was approximately 80 million, of which around 10 million were shared. Data came from immunoSEQ multiplex PCR; TCRdb stores just in-frame clones and leaves some out. D and trimming were read from the DNA, whereas the V and J calls and clone size are those reported in that table. This table has about 130,000 clones, over 75% appearing once. The receptor was derived from a woman aged 40 to 50 in good health and CMV-seropositive. Specimen: PBMCs. The V and J genes are TRBV7-2 and TRBJ1-4; 8 nucleotides align to TRBD1. DNA for the CDR3: TGTGCCAGCAGCCCGAATGGACAGGGAGGAGATGAAAAACTGTTTTTT. Translating gives CASSPNGQGGDEKLFF.